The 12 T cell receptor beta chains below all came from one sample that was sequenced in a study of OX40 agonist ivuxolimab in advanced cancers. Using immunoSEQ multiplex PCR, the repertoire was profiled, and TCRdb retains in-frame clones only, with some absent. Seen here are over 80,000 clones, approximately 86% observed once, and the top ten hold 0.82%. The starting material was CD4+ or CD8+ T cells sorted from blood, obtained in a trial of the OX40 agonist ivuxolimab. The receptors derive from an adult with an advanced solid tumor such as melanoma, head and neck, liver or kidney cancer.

As DNA, the CDR3 is TGTGCCAGTAGTAAAGAGGGCTCACCCCTCCACTTT. It translates to CASSKEGSPLHF. The chain combines TRBV19 with TRBJ1-6; D is undetermined. The V and J ends lost 4 bases and 10 bases respectively, with 8 bases between them. Per germline, CDR1 LNHDA and CDR2 SQIVND (reference sequence). This CDR3 is built from 12 residues.

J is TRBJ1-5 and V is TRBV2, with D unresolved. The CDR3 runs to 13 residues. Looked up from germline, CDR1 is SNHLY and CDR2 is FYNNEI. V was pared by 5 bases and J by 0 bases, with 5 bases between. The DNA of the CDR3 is TGTGCCAGCAGTCTTAATAGCAATCAGCCCCAGCATTTT. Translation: CASSLNSNQPQHF.

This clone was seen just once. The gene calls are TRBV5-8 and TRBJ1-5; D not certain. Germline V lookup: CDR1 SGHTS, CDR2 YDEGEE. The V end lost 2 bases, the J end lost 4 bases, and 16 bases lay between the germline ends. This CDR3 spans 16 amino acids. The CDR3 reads CASSLRSRSKNQPQHF. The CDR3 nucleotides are TGTGCCAGCAGCTTACGATCCAGATCTAAGAATCAGCCCCAGCATTTT.

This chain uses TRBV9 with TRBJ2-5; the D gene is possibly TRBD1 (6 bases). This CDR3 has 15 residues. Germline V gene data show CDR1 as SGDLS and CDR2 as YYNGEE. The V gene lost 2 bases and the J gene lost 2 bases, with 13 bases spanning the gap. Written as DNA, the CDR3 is TGTGCCAGCAGCGTTTCGGGACAACGTCAAGAGACCCAGTACTTC. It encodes CASSVSGQRQETQYF.

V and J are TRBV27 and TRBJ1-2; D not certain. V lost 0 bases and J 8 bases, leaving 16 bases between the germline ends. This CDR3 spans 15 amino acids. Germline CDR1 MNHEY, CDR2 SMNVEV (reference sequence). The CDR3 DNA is TGTGCCAGCAGTTTATCCTCCGCACCGAGAGCCGGCTACACCTTC. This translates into CASSLSSAPRAGYTF.

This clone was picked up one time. The CDR3 is CASSLDQRGYTF. The CDR3 DNA reads as TGTGCCAGCAGCTTAGACCAGAGGGGCTACACCTTC. V and J are TRBV13 and TRBJ1-2; no reliable D call. V lost 1 base to trimming and J lost 8 bases, with 8 bases between them. The CDR3 extends over 12 amino acids. Germline values: CDR1 PRHDT, CDR2 FYEKMQ (reference sequence).

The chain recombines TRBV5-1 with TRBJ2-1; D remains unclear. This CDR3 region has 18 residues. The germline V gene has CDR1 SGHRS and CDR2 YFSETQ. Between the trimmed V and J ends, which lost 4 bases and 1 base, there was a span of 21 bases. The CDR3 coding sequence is TGCGCCAGCAGCCCGCCGAACCTTCTCAGCACTTCCTACAATGAGCAGTTCTTC. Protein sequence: CASSPPNLLSTSYNEQFF.

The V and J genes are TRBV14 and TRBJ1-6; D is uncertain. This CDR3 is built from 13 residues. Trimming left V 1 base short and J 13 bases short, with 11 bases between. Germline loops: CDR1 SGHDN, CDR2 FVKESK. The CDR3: CASSQGFRLPLHF. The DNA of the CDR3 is TGTGCCAGCAGCCAAGGATTTCGTCTCCCCCTCCACTTT.

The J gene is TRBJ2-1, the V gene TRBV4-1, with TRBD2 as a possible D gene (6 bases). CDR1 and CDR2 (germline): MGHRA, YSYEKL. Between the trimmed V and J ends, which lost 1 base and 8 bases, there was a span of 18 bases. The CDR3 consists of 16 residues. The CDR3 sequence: CASSQGPQLASDEQFF. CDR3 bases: TGCGCCAGCAGCCAAGGCCCGCAACTAGCTAGCGATGAGCAGTTCTTC.

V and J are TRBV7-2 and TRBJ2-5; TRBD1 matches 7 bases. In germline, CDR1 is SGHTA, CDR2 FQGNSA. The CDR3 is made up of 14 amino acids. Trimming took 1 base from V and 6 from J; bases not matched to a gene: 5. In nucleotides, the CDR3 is TGTGCCAGCAGCTTAGTAGGGGGCGCGAAGACCCAGTACTTC. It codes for CASSLVGGAKTQYF.

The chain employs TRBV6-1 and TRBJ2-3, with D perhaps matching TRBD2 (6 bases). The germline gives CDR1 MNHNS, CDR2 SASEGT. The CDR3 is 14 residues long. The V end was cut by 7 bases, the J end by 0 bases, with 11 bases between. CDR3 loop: CASIPAGSTDTQYF. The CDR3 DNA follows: TGTGCCAGCATCCCGGCGGGGAGCACAGATACGCAGTATTTT.

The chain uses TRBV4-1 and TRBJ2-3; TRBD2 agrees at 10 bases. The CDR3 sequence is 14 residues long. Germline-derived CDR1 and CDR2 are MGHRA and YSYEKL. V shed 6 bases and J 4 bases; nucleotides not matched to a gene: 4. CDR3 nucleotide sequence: TGCGCCAGCAGTGGGACTAGCGCATCAGATACGCAGTATTTT. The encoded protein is CASSGTSASDTQYF.